The 25 T cell receptor beta chains below all came from one sample that was sequenced in a study of Ad26.COV2.S vaccination and SARS-CoV-2 variants. The table came from immunoSEQ multiplex PCR; TCRdb's copy has only in-frame clones and leaves some out. The data hold around 270,000 clones, with roughly 89% observed a single time. Documented treatment: some 19 received Ad26.COV2.S at low or high dose, single or two shots; roughly five received placebo; per-sample allocation not given. Sampling was performed 63 days after the first vaccine or placebo injection. The specimen was peripheral blood, collected in a trial of Ad26.COV2.S vaccine versus placebo. The receptors originated from a person aged 18-65 years who received the Ad26.COV2.S COVID-19 vaccine or a placebo.

The chain couples TRBV6-2 or TRBV6-3 to TRBJ2-7, with D possibly called TRBD1 or TRBD2 (6 bases each). The germline V and J ends were trimmed by 2 bases and 5 bases, with 10 bases remaining between them. Germline values: CDR1 MNHEY, CDR2 SVGEGT. The CDR3 has 13 amino acids. The CDR3 bases are TGTGCCAGCAGTTACGTGGGGGGCCACGAGCAGTACGTC. It is translated as CASSYVGGHEQYV.

This rearrangement joins TRBV20-1 to TRBJ1-2, with a tentative D call TRBD1 (6 bases). Germline V lookup: CDR1 DFQATT, CDR2 SNEGSKA (reference sequence). The CDR3 is 13 amino acids. Trimming shortened V by 3 bases and J by 8 bases, and 16 bases separated the two germline ends. CDR3 nucleotide sequence: TGCAGTGCTAGTTATCCAGGGGCGCGGGGCTACACCTTC. Amino acid sequence: CSASYPGARGYTF.

This clone appeared once. The gene calls are TRBV4-1 and TRBJ2-7, with 7 bases lining up with TRBD1. V was clipped by 2 bases and J by 4 bases; unmatched bases: 5. The CDR3 loop spans 14 amino acids. Germline-derived CDR1 and CDR2 are MGHRA and YSYEKL. CDR3 in DNA: TGCGCCAGCAGCCAAACCGGGACAGTTTACGAGCAGTACTTC. The encoded protein is CASSQTGTVYEQYF.

The chain recombines TRBV7-9 with TRBJ1-5; D call uncertain. The CDR3 runs to 13 residues. Trimming removed 1 base at V and 7 bases at J, with 8 bases between. Germline-derived CDR1 and CDR2 are SEHNR and FQNEAQ (reference sequence). Here the CDR3 reads CASSLETRQPQHF. CDR3 DNA: TGTGCCAGCAGCTTAGAGACGCGGCAGCCCCAGCATTTT.

The V call is TRBV28, the J call TRBJ2-7, with D uncertain. Germline CDR1 and CDR2: MDHEN and SYDVKM. Deletions cut 1 base from V and 5 bases from J, with 9 bases between. The CDR3 is made up of 13 amino acids. CDR3 in amino acids: CASSLLGLDEQYV. The CDR3 nucleotides are TGTGCCAGCAGTTTATTAGGGCTAGACGAGCAGTACGTC.

The chain links TRBV5-4 to TRBJ2-1; 10 bases agree with TRBD2. The germline gives CDR1 SGHNT, CDR2 YYREEE (reference sequence). The trim removed 4 bases at V and 1 base at J, leaving 8 bases unmatched. CDR3 length: 17 residues. CDR3 amino acids: CASSPGTSAVSYNEQFF. The CDR3 DNA follows: TGTGCCAGCAGCCCCGGGACTAGCGCCGTATCCTACAATGAGCAGTTCTTC.

Here the CDR3 reads CASSSPLRGGQGAEDTQYF. As DNA, the CDR3 is TGTGCCAGCAGCTCGCCTCTGCGGGGAGGACAGGGGGCGGAAGATACGCAGTATTTT. J is TRBJ2-3 and V is TRBV11-2; 11 bases align to TRBD1. The CDR3 has 19 residues. Trimming at V came to 4 bases and at J to 5 bases, leaving 17 bases not matched to a gene. Per germline, CDR1 SGHAT and CDR2 FQNNGV.

This clone has only a few counts. The chain couples TRBV4-1 to TRBJ2-7; no clear D. Per germline, CDR1 MGHRA and CDR2 YSYEKL. The V end was cut by 1 base, the J end by 0 bases, with 10 bases between. The CDR3 is 15 residues long. The CDR3 DNA is TGCGCCAGCAGCCAAGGATTGGGGAACTCCTACGAGCAGTACTTC. It is translated as CASSQGLGNSYEQYF.

The V gene is TRBV5-1, the J gene TRBJ1-5; TRBD1 agrees at 7 bases. Germline assignment: CDR1 SGHRS and CDR2 YFSETQ. Trimming cost V 4 bases and J 2 bases; bases outside gene matches: 3. The CDR3 length is 14 residues. The CDR3 region is CASSRGTGNQPQHF. CDR3 in DNA: TGCGCCAGCAGCCGTGGGACAGGCAATCAGCCCCAGCATTTT.

This chain uses TRBV5-6 with TRBJ2-7; D remains ambiguous. CDR3 length: 13 amino acids. CDR1 and CDR2 from the germline V gene are SGHDT and YYEEEE. Trimming removed 0 bases at V and 6 bases at J, with 10 bases between. CDR3 DNA sequence: TGTGCCAGCAGCTTGGTACCGGGTTCCGAGCAGTACGTC. It encodes CASSLVPGSEQYV.

J is TRBJ2-5 and V is TRBV6-2 or TRBV6-3, with 7 bases lining up with TRBD1. The CDR3 covers 17 residues. Germline V gives CDR1 MNHEY, CDR2 SVGEGT. The ends lost 2 bases at V and 5 bases at J; junction bases unmatched: 14. This CDR3 is CASSYPRTGQRKETQYF. Written as DNA, the CDR3 is TGTGCCAGCAGTTACCCAAGGACAGGCCAGAGGAAGGAGACCCAGTACTTC.

This sequence joins TRBV27 and TRBJ1-4, with unresolved D. The CDR3 runs 14 residues. V was trimmed by 4 bases and J by 8 bases, leaving 14 bases between them. Germline V gene sequence: CDR1 MNHEY, CDR2 SMNVEV (reference sequence). CDR3 protein: CASSSLQAREKLFF. CDR3 in DNA: TGTGCCAGCAGTTCTCTGCAGGCTCGGGAAAAACTGTTTTTT.

The CDR3 spells CASSPQEGGSGANVLTF. DNA for the CDR3: TGCGCCAGCAGCCCCCAAGAGGGGGGGTCTGGGGCCAACGTCCTGACTTTC. The chain carries TRBV4-3 and TRBJ2-6; D possibly corresponds to TRBD2 (7 bases). In germline, CDR1 is LGHNA, CDR2 YSLEER. This CDR3 has 17 residues. Trimming left V 4 bases short and J 1 base short, with 14 bases between.

V is TRBV3-1 (or the pseudogene TRBV3-2) and J is TRBJ1-2; possibly TRBD1 for D (5 bases). From germline, CDR1 is LGHDT and CDR2 YNNKEL (reference sequence). This CDR3 spans 14 amino acids. The germline V and J ends were trimmed by 1 base and 4 bases, with 10 bases remaining between them. CDR3 coding DNA: TGTGCCAGCAGCCAAGTAGACAGAAGCTATGGCTACACCTTC. It specifies CASSQVDRSYGYTF.

The chain is built from TRBV9 and TRBJ2-3; tentative D call: TRBD1 (6 bases). Germline V lookup: CDR1 SGDLS, CDR2 YYNGEE. V lost 0 bases to trimming and J lost 5 bases, with 16 bases between them. CDR3 length equals 16 residues. CDR3 DNA: TGTGCCAGCAGCGTAGCTTTAACAGGGTCAGGAGATACGCAGTATTTT. Residues: CASSVALTGSGDTQYF. Complete variable domain (other parts from reference TRBV9 and TRBJ2-3): DSGVTQTPKHLITATGQRVTLRCSPRSGDLSVYWYQQSLDQGLQFLIQYYNGEERAKGNILERFSAQQFPDLHSELNLSSLELGDSALYFCASSVALTGSGDTQYFGPGTRLTVL.

V and J are TRBV4-1 and TRBJ2-3; the D call may be TRBD1 or TRBD2 (5 bases each). V was cut by 3 bases and J by 2 bases, with 9 bases left in between. This CDR3 spans 14 amino acids. Germline V gives CDR1 MGHRA, CDR2 YSYEKL. The chain's CDR3 is CASSHGAYTDTQYF. The DNA for the CDR3 is TGCGCCAGCAGCCACGGGGCCTACACAGATACGCAGTATTTT.

The CDR3 nucleotides read TGTGCCAGCTCACCACCCACCAGAACAGGAGCCGGGGAGACCCAGTACTTC. It is translated as CASSPPTRTGAGETQYF. This chain joins TRBV18 and TRBJ2-5; TRBD1 might be the D (5 bases). This CDR3 has 17 amino acids. Germline V gene lookup returns CDR1 KGHSH and CDR2 LQKENI. V lost 0 bases, J lost 5 bases, and 19 bases lay in between. Looking up the rest from reference TRBV18 and TRBJ2-5 gives the full variable domain: NAGVMQNPRHLVRRRGQEARLRCSPMKGHSHVYWYRQLPEEGLKFMVYLQKENIIDESGMPKERFSAEFPKEGPSILRIQQVVRGDSAAYFCASSPPTRTGAGETQYFGPGTRLLVL.

This chain joins TRBV19 and TRBJ2-2; D unresolved. The germline V gene encodes CDR1 LNHDA and CDR2 SQIVND (reference sequence). The CDR3 sequence is 15 residues long. V lost 6 bases and J 4 bases, leaving 15 bases between the germline ends. The CDR3 DNA sequence: TGTGCCAGTAGGCCAGAGAAGTCGTCCACCGGGGAGCTGTTTTTT. This sequence encodes CASRPEKSSTGELFF.

This clone was counted once. V usage is TRBV7-2 and J usage is TRBJ2-3; 11 nucleotides match TRBD2. The CDR3 extends over 18 amino acids. Unmatched junction bases numbered 13, after V lost 6 bases and J lost 2 bases. Germline CDR1 is SGHTA and CDR2 is FQGNSA. The CDR3 nucleotides are TGTGCCAGCAGTTTAAGACTAGCGGGACCCCCTCTCACAGATACGCAGTATTTT. This codes for CASSLRLAGPPLTDTQYF.

This clone is a singleton in its sample. This chain links TRBV18 with TRBJ1-5; D uncertain. V was clipped by 3 bases and J by 7 bases, with 7 bases between them. Per the germline V gene, CDR1 is KGHSH and CDR2 is LQKENI. The CDR3 has 12 residues. CDR3 nucleotide sequence: TGTGCCAGCTCACCTTTAGGACAGCCCCAGCATTTT. This encodes CASSPLGQPQHF.

There are a few counts of this clone. The chain employs TRBV30 and TRBJ1-4; D gene ambiguous. The CDR3 consists of 16 residues. Trimming removed 0 bases at V and 2 bases at J, with 13 bases between. Germline V gene lookup returns CDR1 GTSNPN and CDR2 SVGIG (reference sequence). CDR3 protein: CAWSVRGGRTNEKLFF. The CDR3 region has the DNA TGTGCCTGGAGTGTACGGGGAGGAAGGACTAATGAAAAACTGTTTTTT.

This sequence joins TRBV7-9 and TRBJ2-1; 8 bases line up with TRBD1. V lost 5 bases to trimming and J lost 4 bases; unmatched junction nucleotides: 4. The CDR3 runs to 14 residues. CDR1 and CDR2 (germline): SEHNR, FQNEAQ (reference sequence). This CDR3 reads CASSRGQVYNEQFF. The DNA of the CDR3 is TGTGCCAGCAGCAGGGGACAGGTATACAATGAGCAGTTCTTC.

This clone was found once. The CDR3 sequence: CASSQDLGANVLTF. CDR3 DNA: TGCGCCAGCAGCCAAGATCTCGGGGCCAACGTCCTGACTTTC. The chain has TRBV4-3 and TRBJ2-6; D not certain. V dropped 0 bases and J dropped 4 bases, with 4 bases sitting between them. Germline V gene sequence: CDR1 LGHNA, CDR2 YSLEER. CDR3 size: 14 residues.

The chain is built from TRBV4-2 and TRBJ2-3, with TRBD2 matching over 9 bases. Germline loops: CDR1 LGHNA, CDR2 YNFKEQ. Trimming at V came to 0 bases and at J to 4 bases, leaving 5 bases not matched to a gene. The CDR3 runs 16 residues. The CDR3 sequence is CASSQEMRGGPDTQYF. The CDR3 coding sequence is TGTGCCAGCAGCCAAGAGATGCGGGGGGGCCCAGATACGCAGTATTTT.

The chain recombines TRBV7-2 with TRBJ2-7, with 14 bases lining up with TRBD2. CDR3 size: 16 residues. Germline values: CDR1 SGHTA, CDR2 FQGNSA. The V gene end was trimmed by 5 bases and the J gene end by 0 bases; junction bases not matched to a gene: 3. In nucleotides, the CDR3 is TGTGCCAGCAGCAGGACTAGCGGGGGGATCTCCTACGAGCAGTACTTC. It is translated as CASSRTSGGISYEQYF.